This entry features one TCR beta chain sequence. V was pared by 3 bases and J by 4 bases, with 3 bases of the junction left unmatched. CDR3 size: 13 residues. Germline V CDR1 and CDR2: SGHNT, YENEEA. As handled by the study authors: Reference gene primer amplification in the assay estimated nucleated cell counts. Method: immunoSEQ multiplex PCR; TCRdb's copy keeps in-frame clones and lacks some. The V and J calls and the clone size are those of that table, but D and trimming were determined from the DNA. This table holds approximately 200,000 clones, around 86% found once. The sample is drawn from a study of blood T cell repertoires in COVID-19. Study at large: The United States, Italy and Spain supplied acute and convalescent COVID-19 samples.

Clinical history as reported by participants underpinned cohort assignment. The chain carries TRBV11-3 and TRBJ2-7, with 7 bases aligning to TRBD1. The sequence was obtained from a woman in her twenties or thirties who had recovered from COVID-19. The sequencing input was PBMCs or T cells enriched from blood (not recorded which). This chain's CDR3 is CASSFRTGYEQYF. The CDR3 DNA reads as TGTGCCAGCAGCTTCCGGACAGGTTACGAGCAGTACTTC.